This T cell receptor (beta chain) comes out of a study of T-cell memory formation after mild COVID-19. Study outcomes and limitations: Largely, contracting CD4+ clones fell within CM and EM, and contracting CD8+ clones within EMRA. The finding that pre-infection memory included some responding clones suggested that cross-reactive memory joined. Whereas later expanders leaned CD4+, clones contracting day 15 to 85 showed a balanced CD4/CD8 makeup.

About this clonotype: Antigen unknown.

The V end was cut by 0 bases, the J end by 0 bases, with 12 bases between. The CDR3 runs to 17 residues. Looked up from germline, CDR1 is SGHVS and CDR2 is FQNEAQ. UMIs and sample barcodes were carried by the TCR alpha and TCR beta cDNA libraries that 5'RACE produced using constant-segment primers. One entry per CDR3 protein, called by TCRdb with MiXCR from the 5' RACE reads. The sample has nearly 350,000 distinct CDR3 sequences; about an eighth are singletons. The source material was PBMCs or a T cell subset sorted from them (not recorded which). This TCR was sampled from a man aged 18 to 35 who had mild COVID-19 (a few samples of this study predate the infection). Cell type and time point are not known. The chain combines TRBV7-8 with TRBJ1-3; no firm D call. The CDR3 DNA sequence: TGTGCCAGCAGCTTAGCCCCCTCCGGACGCTCTGGAAACACCATATATTTT. Translated: CASSLAPSGRSGNTIYF.